What follows are 15 T cell receptor beta chains derived from one specimen sequenced in a study of blood T cell repertoires in COVID-19. Sequencing was performed with immunoSEQ multiplex PCR; in TCRdb, only in-frame clones are kept and a portion is missing. Of 70,000 or so clones in the sample, roughly 80% were seen once. Sequencing was done on a sample of peripheral blood. Source of these receptors: a woman at least 80 years old with acute or convalescent COVID-19.

The chain carries TRBV7-2 and TRBJ1-2; D uncertain. Trimming removed 6 bases at V and 4 bases at J, with 15 bases between. Germline values: CDR1 SGHTA, CDR2 FQGNSA. The CDR3 sequence is 14 residues long. CDR3 sequence: CASRFRGFSYGYTF. The DNA of the CDR3 is TGTGCCAGCAGATTCAGAGGGTTTTCCTATGGCTACACCTTC.

The rearrangement uses TRBV28 and TRBJ1-1; 9 bases match TRBD1. This CDR3 has 15 residues. V lost 4 bases and J lost 6; bases outside the gene matches: 9. The V gene's germline CDR1 is MDHEN and CDR2 SYDVKM. The CDR3 bases are TGTGCCAGCAGTTCGACCGGGACAGGGACATCTGAAGCTTTCTTT. Its translation: CASSSTGTGTSEAFF.

The J gene is TRBJ2-3, the V gene TRBV6-4; 12 bases are a match to TRBD2. The CDR3 loop spans 14 amino acids. The germline gives CDR1 MRHNA, CDR2 SNTAGT. J lost 6 bases, V lost 7 bases, and 5 bases had no gene match. CDR3 in DNA: TGTGCCAGCAAAGGACTAGCGGGGTCGGATACGCAGTATTTT. Protein: CASKGLAGSDTQYF.

For this clone: Mismatch with germline at one junction end may stem from a read error. V and J are TRBV7-7 and TRBJ2-1; the match to TRBD2 covers 8 bases. CDR1 SSHAT and CDR2 FNYEAQ come from the germline V gene (reference sequence). The CDR3 spans 14 residues. CDR3 coding DNA: TGTGCTAGCAGCTTATCGGGGGGGAACAATGAGCAGTTCTTC. Amino acids: CASSLSGGNNEQFF.

J is TRBJ1-4 and V is TRBV5-1; 7 nucleotides align to TRBD1. Germline values: CDR1 SGHRS, CDR2 YFSETQ. The CDR3 is 14 residues long. The V gene end was trimmed by 1 base and the J gene end by 7 bases; junction bases not matched to a gene: 4. The CDR3 DNA reads TGCGCCAGCAGCTTGACAGGGGTTTTTGAAAAACTGTTTTTT. Encoded protein: CASSLTGVFEKLFF. Together with reference TRBV5-1 and TRBJ1-4, the CDR3 gives the full variable domain: KAGVTQTPRYLIKTRGQQVTLSCSPISGHRSVSWYQQTPGQGLQFLFEYFSETQRNKGNFPGRFSGRQFSNSRSEMNVSTLELGDSALYLCASSLTGVFEKLFFGSGTQLSVL.

The chain uses TRBV18 and TRBJ1-5; the match to TRBD1 covers 7 bases. Per germline, CDR1 KGHSH and CDR2 LQKENI. The junction had 13 bases not matched to a gene; V was cut back by 5 bases and J by 9 bases. This CDR3 is built from 15 residues. CDR3 sequence: CASSSGQSPNWPQHF. The CDR3 bases are TGTGCCAGCTCATCGGGACAGTCCCCTAATTGGCCCCAGCATTTT.

The chain uses TRBV3-1 (or the pseudogene TRBV3-2) and TRBJ2-4, with D possibly TRBD2 on 7 matching bases. Deletions cut 0 bases from V and 3 bases from J, with 15 bases between. There are 17 residues in the CDR3. CDR1 is LGHDT, CDR2 YNNKEL, per germline (reference sequence). The CDR3 DNA sequence: TGTGCCAGCAGCCAAGATTGGCGGGGGCCCTACAAAAACATTCAGTACTTC. This sequence encodes CASSQDWRGPYKNIQYF.

The CDR3: CASRETGTETQYF. The DNA for the CDR3 is TGTGCCAGCAGAGAGACAGGGACCGAGACCCAGTACTTC. The chain is built from TRBV6-5 and TRBJ2-5, with 7 bases matching TRBD1. The CDR3 totals 13 residues. V was pared by 6 bases and J by 5 bases, with 6 bases of the junction left unmatched. From germline, CDR1 is MNHEY and CDR2 SVGAGI.

The genes are TRBV10-3 and TRBJ2-5, with 8 positions matching TRBD1. The germline gives CDR1 ENHRY, CDR2 SYGVKD. The CDR3 is made up of 16 amino acids. V lost 5 bases to trimming and J lost 0 bases; unmatched junction nucleotides: 8. The CDR3 spells CAISQRGTGNQETQYF. The CDR3, as DNA: TGTGCCATCAGTCAGAGGGGGACAGGAAACCAAGAGACCCAGTACTTC.

This clone was counted many times. This chain joins TRBV6-5 and TRBJ1-2; TRBD1 matches 8 bases. V shed 0 bases and J 4 bases; nucleotides not matched to a gene: 4. The length of the CDR3 is 15 residues. CDR1 is MNHEY and CDR2 is SVGAGI in the germline V gene. CDR3 sequence reads: CASSYSIGQGYGYTF. CDR3 DNA: TGTGCCAGCAGTTACTCTATCGGACAGGGCTATGGCTACACCTTC.

The chain uses TRBV2 and TRBJ2-1; 8 bases align to TRBD1. The germline gives CDR1 SNHLY, CDR2 FYNNEI. V lost 9 bases, J lost 4 bases, and 11 bases stayed unmatched. The CDR3 runs 15 residues. In DNA form, the CDR3 reads TGTGCCAGTTATTTCGACAGGGGAATTTACAATGAGCAGTTCTTC. It yields the protein CASYFDRGIYNEQFF.

The chain is built from TRBV6-5 and TRBJ2-7, with a possible D match to TRBD1 (6 bases). The CDR3 runs 13 residues. V gave up 7 bases and J gave up 3 bases, with 13 bases separating them. Germline lookup yields CDR1 MNHEY and CDR2 SVGAGI. The CDR3 DNA sequence: TGTGCCAGCACCGTGACGACAGGCTACGAGCAGTACTTC. Its translation: CASTVTTGYEQYF.

The rearrangement joins TRBV19 to TRBJ1-2; TRBD1 aligns across 7 bases. The V gene's germline CDR1 is LNHDA and CDR2 SQIVND (reference sequence). CDR3 length equals 16 residues. Losses at the gene ends were 3 bases for V and 1 base for J; bases not matched to a gene: 8. The CDR3 sequence: CASSIEGAWSNYGYTF. The DNA for the CDR3 is TGTGCCAGTAGTATCGAGGGGGCCTGGAGTAACTATGGCTACACCTTC.

The CDR3 protein is CASSFSLGTSGGPTDTQYF. CDR3 DNA sequence: TGTGCCAGCAGCTTTAGCCTCGGGACTAGCGGGGGGCCCACAGATACGCAGTATTTT. The chain has TRBV11-2 and TRBJ2-3; 15 nucleotides agree with TRBD2. Germline CDR1 SGHAT, CDR2 FQNNGV. The CDR3 loop spans 19 amino acids. V lost 3 bases and J lost 2; bases outside the gene matches: 9.

V and J are TRBV4-2 and TRBJ2-3, with 12 bases identical to TRBD2. CDR1 and CDR2 from the germline V gene are LGHNA and YNFKEQ. The junction had 9 bases not matched to a gene; V was cut back by 0 bases and J by 2 bases. The CDR3 is made up of 19 amino acids. The chain's CDR3 is CASSQEYWTSGAITDTQYF. The CDR3, as DNA: TGTGCCAGCAGCCAAGAGTATTGGACTAGCGGGGCGATCACAGATACGCAGTATTTT.